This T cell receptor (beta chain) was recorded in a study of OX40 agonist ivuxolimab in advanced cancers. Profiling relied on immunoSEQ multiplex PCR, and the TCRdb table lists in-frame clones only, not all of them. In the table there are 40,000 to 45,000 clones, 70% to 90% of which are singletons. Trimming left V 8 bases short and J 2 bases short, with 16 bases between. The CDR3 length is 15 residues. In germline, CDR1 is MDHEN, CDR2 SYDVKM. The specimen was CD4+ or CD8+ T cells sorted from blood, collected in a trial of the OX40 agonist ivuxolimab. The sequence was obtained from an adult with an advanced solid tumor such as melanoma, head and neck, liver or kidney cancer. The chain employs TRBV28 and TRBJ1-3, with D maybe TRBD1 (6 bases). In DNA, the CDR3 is TGTGCCAGCTCTTCCCAAGGGGGGGCTGGAAACACCATATATTTT. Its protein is CASSSQGGAGNTIYF.